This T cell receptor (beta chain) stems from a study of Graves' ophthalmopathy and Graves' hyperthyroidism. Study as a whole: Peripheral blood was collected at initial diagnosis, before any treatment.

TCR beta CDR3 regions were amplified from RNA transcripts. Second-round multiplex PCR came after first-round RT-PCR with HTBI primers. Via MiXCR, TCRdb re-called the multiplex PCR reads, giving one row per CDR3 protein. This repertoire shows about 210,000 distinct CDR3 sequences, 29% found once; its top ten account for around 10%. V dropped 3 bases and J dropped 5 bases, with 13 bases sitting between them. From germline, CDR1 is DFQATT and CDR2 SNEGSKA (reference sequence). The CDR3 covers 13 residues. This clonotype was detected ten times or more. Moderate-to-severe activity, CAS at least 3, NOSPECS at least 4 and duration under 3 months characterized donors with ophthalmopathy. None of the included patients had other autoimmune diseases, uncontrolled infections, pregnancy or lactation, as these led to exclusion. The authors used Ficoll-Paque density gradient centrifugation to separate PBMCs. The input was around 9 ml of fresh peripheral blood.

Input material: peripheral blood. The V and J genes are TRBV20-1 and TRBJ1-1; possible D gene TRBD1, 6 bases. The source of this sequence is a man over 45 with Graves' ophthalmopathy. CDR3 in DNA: TGCAGTGCTAGGGGGGGCGGAAAGACTGAAGCTTTCTTT. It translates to CSARGGGKTEAFF.